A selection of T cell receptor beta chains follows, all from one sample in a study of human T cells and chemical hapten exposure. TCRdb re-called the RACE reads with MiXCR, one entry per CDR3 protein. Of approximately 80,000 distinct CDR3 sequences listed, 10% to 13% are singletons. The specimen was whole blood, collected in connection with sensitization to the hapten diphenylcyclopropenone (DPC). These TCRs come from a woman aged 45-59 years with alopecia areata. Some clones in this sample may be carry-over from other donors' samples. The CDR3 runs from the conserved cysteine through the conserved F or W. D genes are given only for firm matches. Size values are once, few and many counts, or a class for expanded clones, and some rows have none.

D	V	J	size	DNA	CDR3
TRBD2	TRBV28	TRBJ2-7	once	TGTGCCAGCATCCTGAGCGGGAGCTCCTACGAGCAGTACTTC	CASILSGSSYEQYF
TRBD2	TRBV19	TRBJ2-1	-	TGTGCCAGTAGTATGGCTAGCGGGTCCTACAATGAGCAGTTCTTC	CASSMASGSYNEQFF
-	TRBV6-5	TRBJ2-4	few	TGTGCCAGCAGTTACTCAGGTCTGGGCATTCAGTACTTC	CASSYSGLGIQYF
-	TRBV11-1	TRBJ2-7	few	TGTGCCAGCAGCTTCGTAGGGACATACGAGCAGTACTTC	CASSFVGTYEQYF
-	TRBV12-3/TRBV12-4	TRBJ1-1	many	TGTGCCAGCAGTAACAGGGTTACGGAAACTGAAGCTTTCTTT	CASSNRVTETEAFF
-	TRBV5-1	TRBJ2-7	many	TGCGCCAGCAGCTTGGGGTACGGGACCCTCGACCCTCGGGAGCAGTACTTC	CASSLGYGTLDPREQYF
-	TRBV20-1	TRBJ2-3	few	TGCAGTGCTACGTCGGTCGACTTAGACACAGATACGCAGTATTTT	CSATSVDLDTDTQYF
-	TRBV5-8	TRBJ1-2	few	TGTGCCAGCAGCGCTATACCGGGACTCACTGTGGATGGCTACACCTTC	CASSAIPGLTVDGYTF
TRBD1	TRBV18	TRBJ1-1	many	TGTGCCAGCTCATCGACAGGGGCCACTGAAGCTTTCTTT	CASSSTGATEAFF
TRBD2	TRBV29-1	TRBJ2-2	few	TGCAGCGTTGCCGGGACTAGCGGAACGAACACCGGGGAGCTGTTTTTT	CSVAGTSGTNTGELFF
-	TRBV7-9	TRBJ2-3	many	TGTGCCAGCAGCCCCCCCCTGGCCGACACAGATACGCAGTATTTT	CASSPPLADTDTQYF
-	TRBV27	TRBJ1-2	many	TGTGCCAGCAGTCCCGGTGTAGGGCTGGACGGTTATGGCTACACCTTC	CASSPGVGLDGYGYTF
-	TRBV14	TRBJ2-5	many	TGTGCCAGCAGCCGCGGACAGCTGCAAGAGACCCAGTACTTC	CASSRGQLQETQYF
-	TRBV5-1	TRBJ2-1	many	TGCGCCAGCAGCTTTCTCAGCGAACTAATCTACAATGAGCAGTTCTTC	CASSFLSELIYNEQFF
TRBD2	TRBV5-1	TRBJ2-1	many	TGCGCCAGCAGCTTGGCTCGGCTAGCGGGAGGGGATGAGCAGTTCTTC	CASSLARLAGGDEQFF
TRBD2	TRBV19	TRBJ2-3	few	TGTGCCAGTAGTATAGAACTAGCGGGAGGAGGAGATACGCAGTATTTT	CASSIELAGGGDTQYF
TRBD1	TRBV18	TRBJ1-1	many	TGTGCCAGCTCACCAGGGCCCGGACAGGCAAACACTGAAGCTTTCTTT	CASSPGPGQANTEAFF
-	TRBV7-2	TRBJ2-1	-	TGTGCCAGCAGCTTAGCGCATAGCTCCTACAATGAGCAGTTCTTC	CASSLAHSSYNEQFF
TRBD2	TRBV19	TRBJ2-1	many	TGTGCCAGTCGGCCTAGCGGGAGCTACAATGAGCAGTTCTTC	CASRPSGSYNEQFF
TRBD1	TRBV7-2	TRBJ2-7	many	TGTGCCAGCAGCCCCCGGTCCGGGACAGGGGCATACGAGCAGTACTTC	CASSPRSGTGAYEQYF
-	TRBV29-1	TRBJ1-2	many	TGCAGCGTCGAAGAGGGTCGCTATGGCTACACCTTC	CSVEEGRYGYTF